This TCR beta chain derives from a study of blood T cell repertoires in COVID-19. Between the trimmed V and J ends, which lost 3 bases and 0 bases, there was a span of 9 bases. The CDR3 sequence is 15 residues long. Germline-derived CDR1 and CDR2 are SNHLY and FYNNEI. This clone was seen only once. Sequencing used immunoSEQ multiplex PCR; TCRdb keeps in-frame clones, though not all of them. The table includes 400,000 to 500,000 clones, around 86% detected once. The V gene is TRBV2, the J gene TRBJ2-1, with D hard to call. The sequence came from a woman under 40 with active or convalescent COVID-19. The sequenced sample was peripheral blood. CDR3 bases: TGTGCCAGCAGTGATGGGTCGGGCTCCTACAATGAGCAGTTCTTC. Protein product: CASSDGSGSYNEQFF.